This passage covers 17 T cell receptor beta chains from one sample sequenced in a study of early T cells in non-severe SARS-CoV-2 infection. One entry per CDR3 protein, called by TCRdb with MiXCR from the 5' RACE reads. The table has about 50,000 distinct CDR3 sequences, approximately 8.5% seen once. The sequenced material came from whole blood. The source of these receptors is an adult who was a healthcare worker with PCR-confirmed SARS-CoV-2 infection or an uninfected control (not recorded which).

This clonotype was seen ten or more times. V is TRBV5-1 and J is TRBJ1-1; 10 nucleotides line up with TRBD1. The CDR3 runs 13 residues. Trimming removed 7 bases from V and 6 bases from J; junction bases left unmatched: 6. Per germline, CDR1 SGHRS and CDR2 YFSETQ. The CDR3 DNA sequence: TGCGCCAGCTGCCGGGACAGGGGATCTGAAGCTTTCTTT. This translates into CASCRDRGSEAFF.

This clonotype showed up just a few times. This chain links TRBV19 with TRBJ2-1, with D tentatively TRBD1 (5 bases). Germline V gene data show CDR1 as LNHDA and CDR2 as SQIVND (reference sequence). Deletions cut 8 bases from V and 0 bases from J, with 14 bases between. The CDR3 contains 15 residues. The CDR3 nucleotides read TGTGCCAGTGGCATACAGGCCAGCTCCTACAATGAGCAGTTCTTC. As protein: CASGIQASSYNEQFF.

This clonotype turned up a few times. A read error may account for a junction end that differs from germline. The rearrangement uses TRBV28 and TRBJ2-7; 9 bases fit TRBD1. CDR1 and CDR2 (germline): MDHEN, SYDVKM. The CDR3 is made up of 13 amino acids. The CDR3 nucleotides are TGTGCCAGCAGTTTAAGTGCGTTGGGACAGGGTCACTTC. Its translation is CASSLSALGQGHF.

The J gene is TRBJ2-1, the V gene TRBV5-1; TRBD2 agrees at 14 bases. After removal of 3 bases from V and 8 bases from J, the junction contained 7 bases not matched to a gene. The CDR3 loop spans 16 amino acids. The germline V gene has CDR1 SGHRS and CDR2 YFSETQ. The CDR3 loop reads CASSSWGLAGAHEQFF. For the CDR3, the DNA is TGCGCCAGCAGCTCCTGGGGACTAGCGGGAGCTCATGAGCAGTTCTTC. Based on the CDR3 plus reference TRBV5-1 and TRBJ2-1, the full variable domain is KAGVTQTPRYLIKTRGQQVTLSCSPISGHRSVSWYQQTPGQGLQFLFEYFSETQRNKGNFPGRFSGRQFSNSRSEMNVSTLELGDSALYLCASSSWGLAGAHEQFFGPGTRLTVL.

This clonotype was counted ten times or more. The chain couples TRBV20-1 to TRBJ2-1; the match to TRBD2 covers 7 bases. Germline lookup yields CDR1 DFQATT and CDR2 SNEGSKA (reference sequence). The CDR3 has 14 residues. J lost 3 bases, V lost 6 bases, and 8 bases had no gene match. Here the CDR3 reads CSAKGGNRYNEQFF. The DNA of the CDR3 is TGCAGTGCAAAGGGAGGGAATCGCTACAATGAGCAGTTCTTC.

This clonotype was recorded a few times. In DNA, the CDR3 is TGTGCCAGCAGTGCCGAACAGGGAGGATATAATTCACCCCTCCACTTT. Protein sequence: CASSAEQGGYNSPLHF. The chain recombines TRBV28 with TRBJ1-6, with D perhaps TRBD1 (6 bases). Germline V lookup: CDR1 MDHEN, CDR2 SYDVKM. The V end lost 5 bases, the J end lost 4 bases, and 15 bases lay between the germline ends. The CDR3 length is 16 residues.

This clonotype has at least ten counts. The chain recombines TRBV20-1 with TRBJ2-5, with 12 bases that match TRBD2. CDR3 length: 17 amino acids. Germline V CDR1 and CDR2: DFQATT, SNEGSKA (reference sequence). J was trimmed by 4 bases and V by 0 bases; bases with no gene match: 9. The CDR3: CSARDPPLAGGGETQYF. The CDR3 DNA is TGCAGTGCTAGAGACCCCCCTCTAGCGGGAGGGGGAGAGACCCAGTACTTC.

Many counts were recorded for this clonotype. This rearrangement joins TRBV10-3 to TRBJ2-1; D is possibly TRBD2 (5 bases). The V end was cut by 7 bases, the J end by 0 bases, with 13 bases between. Germline lookup yields CDR1 ENHRY and CDR2 SYGVKD. This CDR3 has 15 amino acids. The DNA of the CDR3 is TGTGCCATCAAGCACGACTACAGCTCCTACAATGAGCAGTTCTTC. Protein: CAIKHDYSSYNEQFF.

The sample holds many counts of this clonotype. This chain links TRBV7-2 with TRBJ2-3; D is possibly TRBD1 (6 bases). The germline CDR1 and CDR2 sequences are SGHTA and FQGNSA. The V end was cut by 5 bases, the J end by 3 bases, with 15 bases between. The length of the CDR3 is 15 residues. The CDR3 loop reads CASSPRHRETDTQYF. CDR3 nucleotides: TGTGCCAGCAGCCCGCGGCACAGGGAGACAGATACGCAGTATTTT.

This clonotype was observed a single time. This may stem from a read error, because a much larger clone lies one nucleotide away. Lacking the conserved final phenylalanine or tryptophan, this CDR3 likely reflects a read error. The gene calls are TRBV3-1 and TRBJ1-6, with no clear D. CDR1 LGHDT and CDR2 YNNKEL come from the germline V gene (reference sequence). The V gene lost 0 bases and the J gene lost 0 bases, with 15 bases spanning the gap. CDR3 length: 19 amino acids. The CDR3 loop is CASSQEFRATTSYNSPLHL. The CDR3, as DNA: TGTGCCAGCAGCCAAGAATTCCGAGCTACGACCTCCTATAATTCACCCCTCCACTTA.

This clonotype was counted many times. The chain recombines TRBV15 with TRBJ1-4; 7 nucleotides match TRBD1. V dropped 2 bases and J dropped 8; count of bases not matched to a gene: 20. Germline CDR1 and CDR2: LNHNV and YYDKDF (reference sequence). The CDR3 contains 19 residues. CDR3 coding DNA: TGTGCCACCAGCAGAAGGGGAGCCCGACAGGGAGCTTTGGGCGAAAAACTGTTTTTT. It is translated as CATSRRGARQGALGEKLFF.

This clonotype was detected ten times or more. This chain connects TRBV20-1 to TRBJ2-7; no clear D. The ends were cut back, 0 bases at V and 7 bases at J, with 7 bases in the middle. The CDR3 is 11 amino acids. CDR1 is DFQATT, CDR2 SNEGSKA, per germline (reference sequence). This CDR3 is CSARDLVEQYF. DNA for the CDR3: TGCAGTGCTAGAGATCTGGTGGAGCAGTACTTC.

This clonotype was recorded many times. The chain joins TRBV29-1 to TRBJ2-1, with 7 positions matching TRBD2. The length of the CDR3 is 14 residues. Germline CDR1 SQVTM, CDR2 ANQGSEA. The junction had 10 bases not matched to a gene; V was cut back by 3 bases and J by 8 bases. The CDR3: CSVEGGDSADEQFF. The DNA of the CDR3 is TGCAGCGTTGAGGGAGGGGATAGCGCGGATGAGCAGTTCTTC.

The sample holds many counts of this clonotype. The J gene is TRBJ2-1, the V gene TRBV12-3 or TRBV12-4; TRBD1 is a possible D gene (6 bases). The CDR3 covers 14 residues. V was trimmed by 7 bases and J by 0 bases, leaving 10 bases between them. CDR3 nucleotide sequence: TGTGCCAGCACCCCACAGGGCTCCTACAATGAGCAGTTCTTC. Amino acid sequence: CASTPQGSYNEQFF.

This chain uses TRBV7-3 with TRBJ1-1; D is possibly TRBD1 (6 bases). The ends were cut back, 4 bases at V and 4 bases at J, with 13 bases in the middle. CDR3 length equals 14 residues. CDR1 and CDR2 from the germline V gene are SGHTA and FQGTGA. CDR3 in amino acids: CASSSDGGATEAFF. The CDR3 coding sequence is TGTGCCAGCAGCTCCGACGGGGGCGCCACTGAAGCTTTCTTT.

V is TRBV5-4 and J is TRBJ2-5; D is undetermined. Trimming stripped 2 bases from V and 3 bases from J, with 8 bases between. In germline, CDR1 is SGHNT, CDR2 YYREEE (reference sequence). CDR3 length equals 13 residues. Here the CDR3 reads CASSLRPKETQYF. The DNA for the CDR3 is TGTGCCAGCAGCTTACGGCCTAAAGAGACCCAGTACTTC.

In its sample, this clonotype was seen a few times. The J gene is TRBJ2-5, the V gene TRBV12-3 or TRBV12-4; D unclear. V dropped 3 bases and J dropped 0 bases, with 11 bases sitting between them. CDR3 size: 15 residues. The CDR3 nucleotides are TGTGCCAGCAGTTTGTATGGCAGAGACCAAGAGACCCAGTACTTC. Translation: CASSLYGRDQETQYF.